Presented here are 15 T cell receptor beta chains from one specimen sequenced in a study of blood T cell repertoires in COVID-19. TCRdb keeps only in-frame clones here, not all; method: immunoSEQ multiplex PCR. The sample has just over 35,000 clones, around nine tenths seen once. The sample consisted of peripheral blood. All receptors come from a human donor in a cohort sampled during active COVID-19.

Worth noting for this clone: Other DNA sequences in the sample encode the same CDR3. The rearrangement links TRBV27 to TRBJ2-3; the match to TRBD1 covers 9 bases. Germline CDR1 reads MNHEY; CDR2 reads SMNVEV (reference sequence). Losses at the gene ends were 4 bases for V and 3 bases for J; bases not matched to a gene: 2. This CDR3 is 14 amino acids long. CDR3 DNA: TGTGCCAGCAGTTACAGGGGGCCAACAGATACGCAGTATTTT. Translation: CASSYRGPTDTQYF.

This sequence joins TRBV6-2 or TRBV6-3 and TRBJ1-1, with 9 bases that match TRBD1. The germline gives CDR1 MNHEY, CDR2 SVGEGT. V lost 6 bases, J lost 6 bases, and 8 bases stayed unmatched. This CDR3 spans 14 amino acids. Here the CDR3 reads CASSWDREFPEAFF. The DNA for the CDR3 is TGTGCCAGCAGCTGGGACAGGGAATTTCCTGAAGCTTTCTTT.

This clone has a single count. CDR3 residues: CASNALAGGTDTQYF. CDR3 nucleotides: TGTGCCAGCAACGCCCTAGCGGGGGGCACAGATACGCAGTATTTT. The chain carries TRBV28 and TRBJ2-3, with 10 positions matching TRBD2. The CDR3 sequence is 15 residues long. The V gene end was trimmed by 7 bases and the J gene end by 1 base; junction bases not matched to a gene: 5. Germline CDR1 reads MDHEN; CDR2 reads SYDVKM.

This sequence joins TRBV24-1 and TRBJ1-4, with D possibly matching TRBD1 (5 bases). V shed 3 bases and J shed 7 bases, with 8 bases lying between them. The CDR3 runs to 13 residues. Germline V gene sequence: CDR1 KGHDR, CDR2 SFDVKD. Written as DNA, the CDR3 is TGTGCCACCAGTGATGTGGGGGGTGAAAAACTGTTTTTT. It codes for CATSDVGGEKLFF.

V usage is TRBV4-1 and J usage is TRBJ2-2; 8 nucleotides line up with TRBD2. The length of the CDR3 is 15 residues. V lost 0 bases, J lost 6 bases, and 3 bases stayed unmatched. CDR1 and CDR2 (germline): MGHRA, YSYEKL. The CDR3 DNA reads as TGCGCCAGCAGCCAAGATCACGGGGGGGCCGGGGAGCTGTTTTTT. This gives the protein CASSQDHGGAGELFF.

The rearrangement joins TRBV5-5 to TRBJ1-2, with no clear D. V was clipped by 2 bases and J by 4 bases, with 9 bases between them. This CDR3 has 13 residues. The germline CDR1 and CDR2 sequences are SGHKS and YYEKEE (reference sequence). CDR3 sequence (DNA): TGTGCCAGCAGCTTCGGGGTCGGCTATGGCTACACCTTC. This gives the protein CASSFGVGYGYTF. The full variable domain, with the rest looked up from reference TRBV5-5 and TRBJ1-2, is DAGVTQSPTHLIKTRGQQVTLRCSPISGHKSVSWYQQVLGQGPQFIFQYYEKEERGRGNFPDRFSARQFPNYSSELNVNALLLGDSALYLCASSFGVGYGYTFGSGTRLTVV.

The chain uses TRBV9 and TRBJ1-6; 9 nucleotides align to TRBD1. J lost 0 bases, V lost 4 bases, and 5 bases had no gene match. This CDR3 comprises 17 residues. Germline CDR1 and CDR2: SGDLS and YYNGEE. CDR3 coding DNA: TGTGCCAGCAGCCCCGGGACAGGGCTCTCCTATAATTCACCCCTCCACTTT. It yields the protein CASSPGTGLSYNSPLHF.

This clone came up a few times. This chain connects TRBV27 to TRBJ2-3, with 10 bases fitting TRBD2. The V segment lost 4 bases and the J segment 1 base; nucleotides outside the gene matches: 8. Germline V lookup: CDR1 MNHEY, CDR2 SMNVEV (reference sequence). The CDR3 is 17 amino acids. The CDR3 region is CASSSTLAGGRTDTQYF. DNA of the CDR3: TGTGCCAGCAGTTCTACCTTAGCGGGGGGCCGCACAGATACGCAGTATTTT.

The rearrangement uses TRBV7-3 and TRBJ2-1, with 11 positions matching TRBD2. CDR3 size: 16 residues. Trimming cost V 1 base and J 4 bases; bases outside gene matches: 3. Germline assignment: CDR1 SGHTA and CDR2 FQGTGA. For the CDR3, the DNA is TGTGCCAGCAGCTTAAGGTCTAGCGGGGGGTACAATGAGCAGTTCTTC. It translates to CASSLRSSGGYNEQFF.

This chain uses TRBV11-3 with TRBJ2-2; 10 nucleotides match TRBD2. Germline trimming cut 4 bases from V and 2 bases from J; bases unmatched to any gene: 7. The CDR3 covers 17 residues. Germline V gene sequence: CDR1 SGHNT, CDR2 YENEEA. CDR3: CASSYSERGGNTGELFF. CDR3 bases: TGTGCCAGCAGCTACTCCGAGCGGGGGGGAAACACCGGGGAGCTGTTTTTT.

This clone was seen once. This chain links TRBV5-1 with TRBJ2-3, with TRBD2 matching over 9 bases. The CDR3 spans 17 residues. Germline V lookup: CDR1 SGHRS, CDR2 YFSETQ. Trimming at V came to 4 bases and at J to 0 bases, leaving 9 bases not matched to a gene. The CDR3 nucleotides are TGCGCCAGCAGCATAGTAGCGGGAGCCCCTAGCACAGATACGCAGTATTTT. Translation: CASSIVAGAPSTDTQYF.

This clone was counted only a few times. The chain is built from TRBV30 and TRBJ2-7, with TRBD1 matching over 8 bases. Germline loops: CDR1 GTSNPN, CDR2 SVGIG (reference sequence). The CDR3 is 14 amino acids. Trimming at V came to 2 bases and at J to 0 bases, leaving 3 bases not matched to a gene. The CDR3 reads CAWSRTGTSYEQYF. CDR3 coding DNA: TGTGCCTGGAGTCGGACAGGGACCTCCTACGAGCAGTACTTC.

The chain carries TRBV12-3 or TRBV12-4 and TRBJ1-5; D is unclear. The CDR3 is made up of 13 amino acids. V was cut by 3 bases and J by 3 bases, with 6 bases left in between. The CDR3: CASSLRDNQPQHF. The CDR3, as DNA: TGTGCCAGCAGTTTGAGGGACAATCAGCCCCAGCATTTT.

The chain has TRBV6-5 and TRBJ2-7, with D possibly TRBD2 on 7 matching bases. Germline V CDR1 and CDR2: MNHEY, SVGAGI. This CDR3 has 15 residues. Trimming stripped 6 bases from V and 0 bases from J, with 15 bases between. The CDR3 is CASSRGGANSYEQYF. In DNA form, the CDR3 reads TGTGCCAGCAGCCGTGGGGGGGCCAACTCCTACGAGCAGTACTTC.

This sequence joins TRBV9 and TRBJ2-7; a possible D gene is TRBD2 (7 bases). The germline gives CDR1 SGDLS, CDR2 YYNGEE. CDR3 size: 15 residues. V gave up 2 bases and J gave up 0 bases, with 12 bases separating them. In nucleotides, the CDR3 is TGTGCCAGCAGCGTGGATGGGGGGGCCTCCTACGAGCAGTACTTC. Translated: CASSVDGGASYEQYF.